Given below is one TCR beta chain in context. The specificity of this receptor is unknown. Per-base qualities were not stored, and no clone one base away is much larger. This entry is derived from a study of T cells in Graves' hyperthyroidism and ophthalmopathy (dated by TCRdb to between 2018 and 2021). With respect to the entire study: To identify distinguishing TCR V-J signatures, a discovery cohort of around 100 patients was used, comprising 43 with Graves' ophthalmopathy and 55 to 65 with stable Graves' hyperthyroidism. An independent validation cohort of around 19 hyperthyroidism patients and approximately 15 patients who later progressed to ophthalmopathy tested prospective prediction of ophthalmopathy. The roughly 91 discovery patients were randomly split 7:3 into training and test sets. In addition, the study compared T-cell repertoires in thyroid tissue and in blood from about six Graves' hyperthyroidism patients. Following sampling, methimazole starting at 30 mg daily was given to hyperthyroidism patients, and high-dose intravenous methylprednisolone was given to ophthalmopathy patients. The paper reports TCR Vbeta CDR3 sequencing of about 140 peripheral blood samples: around 45 ophthalmopathy, approximately 74 hyperthyroidism and roughly 17 progressor patients. What the work shows at the level of the full study, not this receptor alone: In validation, the model predicted progression to ophthalmopathy with 55% to 71% sensitivity and approximately 78% specificity, a median of approximately 6.5 months before onset. Blood samples also contained most of the expanded thyroid clonotypes (frequency above 0.001), which suggests that blood repertoires may reflect thyroid immune responses. Ophthalmopathy was separated from stable hyperthyroidism by a 13 V-J signature model, with 87.88% sensitivity and roughly 81% specificity obtained in cross-validation and 80%/75% obtained in testing. No statistical method was used to set the sample size in advance, and investigators knew the group allocation.

Stable Graves' hyperthyroidism was defined as no progression to ophthalmopathy during 18 months of follow-up. Hyperthyroidism patients were newly diagnosed, had a disease duration of under 2 months, and were aged 18 to 65 years. Any patient with an uncontrolled infection, another autoimmune disease, pregnancy or lactation was excluded. Diagnoses were based on clinical symptoms, serum thyroxine and TRAb, thyroid ultrasound and orbital computed tomography. Total RNA was extracted using Trizol reagent, and RNA quality was assessed on an Agilent 2100 Bioanalyzer. The CDR3 spans 15 residues, from the cysteine through the phenylalanine. Left in the record is the CDR3 DNA by itself, 45 bases read in frame from the first base. The germline V gene provides CDR1 SQVTM and CDR2 ANQGSEA. Germline trimming amounts to 6 bases on V and 2 bases on J, with 10 as the count of junction bases outside the gene matches.

The TCR beta CDR3 regions were amplified from the RNA transcripts. The first round of RT-PCR for the TCR CDR3 was performed with the HTBI primer set and the Qiagen OneStep RT-PCR kit. Libraries were constructed in a second round of multiplex PCR, after which size selection and purification were carried out. The libraries were sequenced on an Illumina HiSeq2000 using paired-end 100 bp reads. In the authors' own workflow: SOAPnuke was used to process the raw data, throwing out any read that contained adapters or uncalled bases, had a mean Phred below 15, or lacked an exact constant-primer or identifier match. COPE v1.2.5 was used to merge high-quality paired reads, and clonotypes were defined as unique nucleotide sequences. Clonotypes were aligned to IMGT TRBV, TRBD and TRBJ reference segments using MiTCR v1.1. Only V-J combinations with frequency above 0.0001, covering 99.2% of repertoires, were analysed. A TCS score was defined as the ratio between F50 (clonal expansion) and ExV (chaos), using BLOSUM62-based TCRdist between CDR3 peptides within each V-J. Welch's t-statistics and random forest reduced roughly 530 V-J features to 13, which were used in a naive Bayes classifier (R e1071). Thyroid-blood repertoire similarity was quantified with the Morisita-Horn index. TCRdb reworked the public reads: Q25 trimming with fastp, MiXCR clone assembly, productive beta chains retained. One record per CDR3 amino acid sequence lists the most common genes and DNA. These V and J calls derive from TCRdb rather than the authors' analysis. This sample lists 500,000 to 750,000 distinct CDR3 sequences; just over 45% were detected once. Approximately 8.4% of the sample comes from the top ten.

The sequenced sample was peripheral blood or thyroid tissue (not recorded which). The V and J genes are TRBV29-1 and TRBJ1-3; 7 bases in the junction line up with TRBD1. This clonotype was sampled from a woman aged 18 to 35 with Graves' hyperthyroidism. The CDR3 region has the sequence CSVAGETGTGNTIYF. At the DNA level, the sequence is TGCAGCGTAGCGGGGGAGACAGGGACTGGAAACACCATATATTTT.